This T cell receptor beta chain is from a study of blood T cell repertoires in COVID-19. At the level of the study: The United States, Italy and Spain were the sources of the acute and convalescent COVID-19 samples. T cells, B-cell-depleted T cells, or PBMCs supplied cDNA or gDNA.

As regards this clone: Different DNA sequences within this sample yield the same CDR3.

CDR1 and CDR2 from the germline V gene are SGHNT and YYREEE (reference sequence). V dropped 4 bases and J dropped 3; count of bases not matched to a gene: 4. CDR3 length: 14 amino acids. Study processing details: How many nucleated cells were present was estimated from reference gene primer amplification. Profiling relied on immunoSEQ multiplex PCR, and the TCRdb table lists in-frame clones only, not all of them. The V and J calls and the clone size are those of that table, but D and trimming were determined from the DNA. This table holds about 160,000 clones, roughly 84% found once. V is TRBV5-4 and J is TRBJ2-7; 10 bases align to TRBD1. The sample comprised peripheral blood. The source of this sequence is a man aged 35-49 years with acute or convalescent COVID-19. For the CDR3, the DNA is TGTGCCAGCAGCCCAGGACAGGGGGGCTACGAGCAGTACTTC. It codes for CASSPGQGGYEQYF.